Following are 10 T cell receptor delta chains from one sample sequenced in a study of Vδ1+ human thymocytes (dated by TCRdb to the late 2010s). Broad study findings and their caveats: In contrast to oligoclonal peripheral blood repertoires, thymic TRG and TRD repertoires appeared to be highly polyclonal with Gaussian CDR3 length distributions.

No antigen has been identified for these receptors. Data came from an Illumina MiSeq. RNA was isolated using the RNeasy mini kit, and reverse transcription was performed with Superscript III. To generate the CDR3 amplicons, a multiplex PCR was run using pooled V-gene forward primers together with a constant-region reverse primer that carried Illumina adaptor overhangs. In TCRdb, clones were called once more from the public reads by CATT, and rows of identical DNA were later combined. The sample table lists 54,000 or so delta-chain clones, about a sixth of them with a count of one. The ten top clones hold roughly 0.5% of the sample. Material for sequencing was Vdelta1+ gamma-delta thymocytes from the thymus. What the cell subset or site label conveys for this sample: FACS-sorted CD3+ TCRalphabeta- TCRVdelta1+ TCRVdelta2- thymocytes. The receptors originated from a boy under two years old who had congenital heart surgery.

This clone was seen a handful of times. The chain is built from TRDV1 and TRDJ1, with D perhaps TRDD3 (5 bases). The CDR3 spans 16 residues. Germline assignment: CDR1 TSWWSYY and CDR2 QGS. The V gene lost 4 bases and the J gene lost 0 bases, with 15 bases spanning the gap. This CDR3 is CALGGTKRGYTDKLIF. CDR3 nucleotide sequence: TGTGCTCTTGGGGGTACTAAGCGGGGGTACACCGATAAACTCATCTTT.

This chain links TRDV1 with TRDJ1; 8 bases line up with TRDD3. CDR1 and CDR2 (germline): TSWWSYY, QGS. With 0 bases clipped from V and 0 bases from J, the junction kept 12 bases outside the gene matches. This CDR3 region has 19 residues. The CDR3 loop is CALGELPPLGDLYTDKLIF. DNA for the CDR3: TGTGCTCTTGGGGAACTCCCCCCCCTGGGGGACCTGTACACCGATAAACTCATCTTT.

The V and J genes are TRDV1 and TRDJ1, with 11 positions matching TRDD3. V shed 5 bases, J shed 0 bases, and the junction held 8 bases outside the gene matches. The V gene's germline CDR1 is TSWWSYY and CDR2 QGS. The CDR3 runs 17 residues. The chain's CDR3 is CALGCHSGGYYTDKLIF. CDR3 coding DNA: TGTGCTCTTGGGTGCCACTCTGGGGGATACTACACCGATAAACTCATCTTT.

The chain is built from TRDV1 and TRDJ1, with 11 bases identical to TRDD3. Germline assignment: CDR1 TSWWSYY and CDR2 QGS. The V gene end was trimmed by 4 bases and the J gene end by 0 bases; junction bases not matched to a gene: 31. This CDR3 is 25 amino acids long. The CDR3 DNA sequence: TGTGCTCTTGGGGCCCCCCATCCTACGGAATTGTACTGGGGGATAAGGGGTTTGTACACCGATAAACTCATCTTT. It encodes CALGAPHPTELYWGIRGLYTDKLIF.

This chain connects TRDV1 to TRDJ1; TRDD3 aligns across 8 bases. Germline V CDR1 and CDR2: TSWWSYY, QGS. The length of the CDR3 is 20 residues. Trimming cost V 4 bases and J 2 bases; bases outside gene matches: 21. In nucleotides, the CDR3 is TGTGCTCTTGGGGGGGAACCACGTACTTACTGGGGGCTAGGGACCGATAAACTCATCTTT. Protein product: CALGGEPRTYWGLGTDKLIF.

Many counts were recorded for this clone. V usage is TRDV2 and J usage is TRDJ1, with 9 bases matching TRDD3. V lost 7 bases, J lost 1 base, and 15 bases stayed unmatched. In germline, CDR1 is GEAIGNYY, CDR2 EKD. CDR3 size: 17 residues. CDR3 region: CACGGIERGYVTDKLIF. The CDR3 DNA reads TGTGCCTGCGGAGGGATAGAGAGGGGATACGTCACCGATAAACTCATCTTT.

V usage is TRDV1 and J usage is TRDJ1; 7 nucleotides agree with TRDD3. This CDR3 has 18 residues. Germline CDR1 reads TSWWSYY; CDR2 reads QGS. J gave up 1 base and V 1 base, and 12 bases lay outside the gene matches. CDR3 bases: TGTGCTCTTGGGGAACCCTTCTGGGGGCGGCTGGGCACCGATAAACTCATCTTT. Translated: CALGEPFWGRLGTDKLIF.

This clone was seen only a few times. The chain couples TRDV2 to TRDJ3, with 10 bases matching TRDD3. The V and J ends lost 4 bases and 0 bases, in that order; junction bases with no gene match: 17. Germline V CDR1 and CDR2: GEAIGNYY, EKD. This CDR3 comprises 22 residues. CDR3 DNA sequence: TGTGCCTGTGAGCTATCGTGGGGGATACCGGGGTACTACTCCTGGGACACCCGACAGATGTTTTTC. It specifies CACELSWGIPGYYSWDTRQMFF.

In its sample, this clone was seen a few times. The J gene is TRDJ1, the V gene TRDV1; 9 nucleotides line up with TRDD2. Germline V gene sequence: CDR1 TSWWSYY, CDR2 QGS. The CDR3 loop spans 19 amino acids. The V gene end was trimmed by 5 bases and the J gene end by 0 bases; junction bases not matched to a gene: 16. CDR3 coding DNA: TGTGCTCTTGGGAGGCCTTCCTACAGGAGGGACAGGTACACCGATAAACTCATCTTT. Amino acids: CALGRPSYRRDRYTDKLIF.

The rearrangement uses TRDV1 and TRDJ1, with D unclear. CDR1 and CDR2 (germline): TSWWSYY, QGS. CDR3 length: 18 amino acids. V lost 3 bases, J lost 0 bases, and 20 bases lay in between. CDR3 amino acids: CALGDPLPGSPYTDKLIF. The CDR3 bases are TGTGCTCTTGGGGATCCCCTCCCGGGAAGCCCGTACACCGATAAACTCATCTTT.